A selection of T cell receptor beta chains follows, all from one sample in a study of cytomegalovirus exposure and HLA in healthy donors. The method was immunoSEQ multiplex PCR; TCRdb's version includes in-frame clones alone and lacks a portion of them. Of tens of thousands of clones detected, 70% to 75% appear once; the ten largest clones hold about 4%. The sequenced sample was PBMCs. These receptors were taken from a man in his 60s in good health and CMV-seronegative. Both conserved end residues are trimmed from each CDR3. Each record gives: V gene, D gene, CDR3 protein. D genes are given only for firm matches.

v_call: TRBV6-1
d_call: TRBD1
cdr3_aa: ASSLRTGGDYGYT

v_call: TRBV5-4
d_call: -
cdr3_aa: ASSSRGGSSGANVLT

v_call: TRBV6-1
d_call: TRBD1
cdr3_aa: ASIGKQGARNTIY

v_call: TRBV7-9
d_call: -
cdr3_aa: ASTGGLSLTDTQY

v_call: TRBV5-1
d_call: -
cdr3_aa: ASSLSGTTDTQY

v_call: TRBV6-1
d_call: TRBD2
cdr3_aa: ASSGTSGAVGEQF

v_call: TRBV5-4
d_call: -
cdr3_aa: ASSFRQSGYGYT

v_call: TRBV2
d_call: -
cdr3_aa: ASSEQNRAYGYT

v_call: TRBV2
d_call: -
cdr3_aa: ASSEVGGGNTGELF

v_call: TRBV9
d_call: -
cdr3_aa: ASSVPGAAGELF

v_call: TRBV19
d_call: -
cdr3_aa: ASAPRASTDTQY

v_call: TRBV19
d_call: -
cdr3_aa: ASSYLGTSNTGELF

v_call: TRBV5-5
d_call: -
cdr3_aa: ASSITPPTVITDTQY

v_call: TRBV5-1
d_call: -
cdr3_aa: ASSLDGYSYEQY

v_call: TRBV2
d_call: TRBD2
cdr3_aa: ASSSQRGNGDTQY

v_call: TRBV6-4
d_call: -
cdr3_aa: ASAKEGLMDSPLH

v_call: TRBV5-6
d_call: TRBD2
cdr3_aa: ASSLGGGLTYEQY

v_call: TRBV2
d_call: -
cdr3_aa: ASSEKTNTGELF

v_call: TRBV7-9
d_call: -
cdr3_aa: ASSFRDKSSYEQY

v_call: TRBV4-1
d_call: TRBD1
cdr3_aa: ASSQTGTATEAF

v_call: TRBV7-3
d_call: TRBD2
cdr3_aa: ASSGWTSGALEETQY

v_call: TRBV11-3
d_call: -
cdr3_aa: ASSPDSIGGPNYGYT

v_call: TRBV7-9
d_call: TRBD1
cdr3_aa: ASSPKGQGYGNTIY

v_call: TRBV30
d_call: TRBD1
cdr3_aa: AWSVGTGRT

v_call: TRBV2
d_call: -
cdr3_aa: ASSDFGKRDTGELF

v_call: TRBV5-6
d_call: -
cdr3_aa: ASILIRDLPLRNYGYT

v_call: TRBV2
d_call: -
cdr3_aa: ASTPGHFNYGYT

v_call: TRBV6-6
d_call: TRBD2
cdr3_aa: ASAPSGGAYEQY

v_call: TRBV19
d_call: TRBD2
cdr3_aa: ATGLAGEEQY

v_call: TRBV2
d_call: TRBD1
cdr3_aa: ASSVTGEGAF

v_call: TRBV7-9
d_call: TRBD1
cdr3_aa: SSSSGETGLGNQPQH

v_call: TRBV6-5
d_call: TRBD1
cdr3_aa: ASSSPGQGVLEQY

v_call: TRBV5-4
d_call: TRBD1
cdr3_aa: ASSRTGGALIYGYT

v_call: TRBV2
d_call: TRBD1
cdr3_aa: ASTQDPPTGLRGPLH